A selection of T cell receptor beta chains follows, all from one sample in a study of T-cell memory formation after mild COVID-19. TCRdb redid the calling of the 5' RACE reads with MiXCR, one entry per CDR3 protein. This table holds 35,000 to 55,000 distinct CDR3 sequences, 8.5% to 10% found once. Sequencing used PBMCs or a T cell subset sorted from them (not recorded which). Receptor source: an adult woman who had mild COVID-19 (a few samples of this study predate the infection). Cell type and time point are not known. Both conserved end residues are part of each CDR3. A D gene is named only where the DNA matches it firmly. Clone size is given for some rows only: seen once, a few or many times, or a class if the clone is expanded.

clone size: few; D gene: NA; V gene: TRBV7-2; J gene: TRBJ1-6; CDR3 protein: CASSFGTNNSPLHF; CDR3 DNA: TGTGCCAGCAGCTTCGGGACAAATAATTCACCCCTCCACTTT
clone size: NA; D gene: NA; V gene: TRBV6-5; J gene: TRBJ2-4; CDR3 protein: CASSPKSSYKNIQYF; CDR3 DNA: TGTGCCAGCAGCCCAAAGAGTTCCTACAAAAACATTCAGTACTTC
clone size: many; D gene: NA; V gene: TRBV4-3; J gene: TRBJ2-1; CDR3 protein: CASSADRTPYSYNEQFF; CDR3 DNA: TGCGCCAGCAGCGCCGACAGGACCCCATACTCCTACAATGAGCAGTTCTTC
clone size: NA; D gene: NA; V gene: TRBV4-3; J gene: TRBJ2-2; CDR3 protein: CASSQDRLAANTGELFF; CDR3 DNA: TGCGCCAGCAGCCAAGATCGGTTAGCGGCGAACACCGGGGAGCTGTTTTTT
clone size: NA; D gene: NA; V gene: TRBV7-9; J gene: TRBJ1-1; CDR3 protein: CASSLVLTGNTEAFF; CDR3 DNA: TGTGCCAGCAGCTTAGTCCTGACGGGTAACACTGAAGCTTTCTTT
clone size: few; D gene: NA; V gene: TRBV5-1; J gene: TRBJ2-1; CDR3 protein: CASSLAGGGQNEQFF; CDR3 DNA: TGCGCCAGCAGCTTGGCCGGGGGAGGTCAGAATGAGCAGTTCTTC
clone size: few; D gene: TRBD2; V gene: TRBV7-6; J gene: TRBJ2-1; CDR3 protein: CASSALAGAGYNEQFF; CDR3 DNA: TGTGCCAGCAGCGCTCTAGCGGGAGCCGGATACAATGAGCAGTTCTTC
clone size: few; D gene: NA; V gene: TRBV20-1; J gene: TRBJ2-1; CDR3 protein: CSARSQTGNEQFF; CDR3 DNA: TGCAGTGCTAGATCCCAGACTGGCAATGAGCAGTTCTTC
clone size: NA; D gene: NA; V gene: TRBV12-2; J gene: TRBJ2-7; CDR3 protein: CASRSPQGRGQGPYEQYF; CDR3 DNA: TGTGCAAGTCGCTCCCCTCAAGGAAGGGGACAGGGACCCTACGAGCAGTACTTC
clone size: many; D gene: TRBD2; V gene: TRBV20-1; J gene: TRBJ2-1; CDR3 protein: CSAWGGVRYNEQFF; CDR3 DNA: TGCAGTGCTTGGGGAGGGGTACGCTACAATGAGCAGTTCTTC
clone size: many; D gene: NA; V gene: TRBV12-3/TRBV12-4; J gene: TRBJ1-1; CDR3 protein: CASSGLRQSTGNTEAFF; CDR3 DNA: TGTGCCAGCAGTGGTCTTCGACAGAGTACGGGAAACACTGAAGCTTTCTTT
clone size: few; D gene: TRBD2; V gene: TRBV12-3/TRBV12-4; J gene: TRBJ2-3; CDR3 protein: CASSLLSLAESTDTQYF; CDR3 DNA: TGTGCCAGCAGTTTACTTTCCCTAGCGGAAAGCACAGATACGCAGTATTTT
clone size: NA; D gene: TRBD2; V gene: TRBV5-4; J gene: TRBJ2-7; CDR3 protein: CASSFSGSSEQYF; CDR3 DNA: TGTGCCAGCAGCTTTAGCGGGAGTAGTGAGCAGTACTTC
clone size: many; D gene: NA; V gene: TRBV5-1; J gene: TRBJ2-5; CDR3 protein: CASSLKRRETQYF; CDR3 DNA: TGCGCCAGCAGCTTGAAAAGGCGAGAGACCCAGTACTTC
clone size: NA; D gene: NA; V gene: TRBV7-3; J gene: TRBJ2-1; CDR3 protein: CASSRGAGVLNEQFF; CDR3 DNA: TGTGCCAGCAGCCGCGGGGCAGGGGTGCTCAATGAGCAGTTCTTC
clone size: few; D gene: TRBD1; V gene: TRBV11-2; J gene: TRBJ1-1; CDR3 protein: CASSLRTGVRMNTEAFF; CDR3 DNA: TGTGCCAGCAGCCTTCGGACAGGGGTTCGTATGAACACTGAAGCTTTCTTT
clone size: few; D gene: NA; V gene: TRBV19; J gene: TRBJ2-6; CDR3 protein: CASKARGFVLTF; CDR3 DNA: TGTGCCAGTAAAGCCAGGGGCTTCGTCCTGACTTTC
clone size: NA; D gene: NA; V gene: TRBV7-8; J gene: TRBJ2-1; CDR3 protein: CASSLRTPPFNEQFF; CDR3 DNA: TGTGCCAGCAGCCTACGGACTCCTCCCTTCAATGAGCAGTTCTTC
clone size: few; D gene: NA; V gene: TRBV20-1; J gene: TRBJ2-1; CDR3 protein: CSAGSFVSEQFF; CDR3 DNA: TGCAGTGCTGGTTCTTTTGTCAGTGAGCAGTTCTTC
clone size: many; D gene: TRBD2; V gene: TRBV18; J gene: TRBJ2-1; CDR3 protein: CASSLALAGGPGEQFF; CDR3 DNA: TGTGCCAGCTCACTGGCCTTAGCGGGAGGGCCAGGTGAGCAGTTCTTC
clone size: few; D gene: NA; V gene: TRBV7-2; J gene: TRBJ1-1; CDR3 protein: CASSLSSGSTEAFF; CDR3 DNA: TGTGCCAGCAGCTTATCATCAGGGAGCACTGAAGCTTTCTTT
clone size: few; D gene: TRBD1; V gene: TRBV6-6; J gene: TRBJ1-1; CDR3 protein: CASSYTTGGKIEAFF; CDR3 DNA: TGTGCCAGCAGTTACACGACAGGGGGGAAGATTGAAGCTTTCTTT
clone size: few; D gene: TRBD1; V gene: TRBV5-6; J gene: TRBJ2-4; CDR3 protein: CASSRTGGYENIQYF; CDR3 DNA: TGTGCCAGCAGTCGGACAGGGGGATACGAAAACATTCAGTACTTC
clone size: NA; D gene: NA; V gene: TRBV20-1; J gene: TRBJ1-1; CDR3 protein: CSARDTGMNTEAFF; CDR3 DNA: TGCAGTGCTAGAGATACAGGGATGAACACTGAAGCTTTCTTT
clone size: few; D gene: NA; V gene: TRBV29-1; J gene: TRBJ2-1; CDR3 protein: CSVLDRSSYNEQFF; CDR3 DNA: TGCAGCGTTTTAGACAGGAGCTCCTACAATGAGCAGTTCTTC
clone size: few; D gene: NA; V gene: TRBV12-3/TRBV12-4; J gene: TRBJ2-1; CDR3 protein: CASSPGGTQFF; CDR3 DNA: TGTGCCAGCAGTCCCGGAGGAACGCAGTTCTTC
clone size: many; D gene: NA; V gene: TRBV9; J gene: TRBJ2-3; CDR3 protein: CASSIYAGSSTDTQYF; CDR3 DNA: TGTGCCAGCAGCATCTATGCGGGGTCTAGCACAGATACGCAGTATTTT
clone size: many; D gene: NA; V gene: TRBV12-3/TRBV12-4; J gene: TRBJ2-1; CDR3 protein: CASRGNRYLRNEQFF; CDR3 DNA: TGTGCCAGCAGAGGCAACAGATACCTTCGCAATGAGCAGTTCTTC
clone size: NA; D gene: TRBD1; V gene: TRBV7-6; J gene: TRBJ1-5; CDR3 protein: CASSLSRGGNQPQHF; CDR3 DNA: TGTGCCAGCAGCTTGTCCAGGGGGGGCAATCAGCCCCAGCATTTT
clone size: many; D gene: NA; V gene: TRBV4-2; J gene: TRBJ1-1; CDR3 protein: CASSPDSKNTEAFF; CDR3 DNA: TGTGCCAGCAGCCCGGACAGTAAGAACACTGAAGCTTTCTTT
clone size: NA; D gene: NA; V gene: TRBV7-9; J gene: TRBJ2-1; CDR3 protein: CASSYDNHRPRVEQFF; CDR3 DNA: TGTGCCAGCAGCTACGATAACCACAGGCCGAGGGTTGAGCAGTTCTTC
clone size: NA; D gene: NA; V gene: TRBV7-9; J gene: TRBJ2-7; CDR3 protein: CASSSDTIYEQYF; CDR3 DNA: TGTGCCAGCAGCTCAGATACCATCTACGAGCAGTACTTC
clone size: NA; D gene: TRBD1; V gene: TRBV30; J gene: TRBJ2-3; CDR3 protein: CAWSKGTVPTDTQYF; CDR3 DNA: TGTGCCTGGAGTAAAGGGACAGTTCCCACAGATACGCAGTATTTT
clone size: many; D gene: TRBD2; V gene: TRBV18; J gene: TRBJ2-7; CDR3 protein: CASSRRTSGETYEQYF; CDR3 DNA: TGTGCCAGCTCGCGTCGGACTAGCGGGGAGACCTACGAGCAGTACTTC
clone size: NA; D gene: NA; V gene: TRBV6-6; J gene: TRBJ2-7; CDR3 protein: CASSLPASSEQYF; CDR3 DNA: TGTGCCAGCAGCCTTCCCGCTTCGAGCGAGCAGTACTTC
clone size: few; D gene: NA; V gene: TRBV7-9; J gene: TRBJ2-3; CDR3 protein: CASSTIQLGTDTQYF; CDR3 DNA: TGTGCCAGCAGCACCATACAGCTAGGAACAGATACGCAGTATTTT
clone size: few; D gene: TRBD2; V gene: TRBV6-6; J gene: TRBJ2-2; CDR3 protein: CASRTFSSSGNTGELFF; CDR3 DNA: TGTGCCAGCAGGACCTTCTCATCTAGCGGGAACACCGGGGAGCTGTTTTTT
clone size: few; D gene: NA; V gene: TRBV4-1; J gene: TRBJ1-1; CDR3 protein: CASSQGPDTEAFF; CDR3 DNA: TGCGCCAGCAGCCAAGGACCAGACACTGAAGCTTTCTTT
clone size: NA; D gene: NA; V gene: TRBV7-9; J gene: TRBJ1-5; CDR3 protein: CASSIDTQPQHF; CDR3 DNA: TGTGCCAGCAGCATAGACACTCAGCCCCAGCATTTT
clone size: NA; D gene: NA; V gene: TRBV11-3; J gene: TRBJ2-5; CDR3 protein: CASSLRAGRLEETQYF; CDR3 DNA: TGTGCCAGCAGCTTAAGGGCCGGGAGACTGGAAGAGACCCAGTACTTC
clone size: NA; D gene: NA; V gene: TRBV18; J gene: TRBJ2-5; CDR3 protein: CASSPPVGSAQETQYF; CDR3 DNA: TGTGCCAGCTCACCACCGGTAGGCAGCGCACAAGAGACCCAGTACTTC
clone size: few; D gene: NA; V gene: TRBV5-1; J gene: TRBJ1-2; CDR3 protein: CASSVDSLGAYGYTF; CDR3 DNA: TGCGCCAGCAGCGTGGACAGTCTCGGGGCCTATGGCTACACCTTC
clone size: NA; D gene: NA; V gene: TRBV7-2; J gene: TRBJ2-3; CDR3 protein: CASSLGGRGDTQYF; CDR3 DNA: TGTGCCAGCAGCTTAGGGGGGCGCGGAGATACGCAGTATTTT
clone size: NA; D gene: TRBD1; V gene: TRBV6-1; J gene: TRBJ1-6; CDR3 protein: CASREVSGGSPLHF; CDR3 DNA: TGTGCCAGCAGGGAGGTCTCAGGGGGTTCACCCCTCCACTTT
clone size: few; D gene: NA; V gene: TRBV5-1; J gene: TRBJ2-3; CDR3 protein: CASSLARPGTDTQYF; CDR3 DNA: TGCGCCAGCAGCTTGGCCAGGCCGGGTACAGATACGCAGTATTTT
clone size: many; D gene: NA; V gene: TRBV24-1; J gene: TRBJ2-1; CDR3 protein: CATSDPDREEQFF; CDR3 DNA: TGTGCCACCAGTGACCCCGACCGAGAGGAGCAGTTCTTC
clone size: few; D gene: NA; V gene: TRBV18; J gene: TRBJ2-3; CDR3 protein: CASSRSAEGSTDTQYF; CDR3 DNA: TGTGCCAGCTCACGCAGCGCGGAGGGTAGCACAGATACGCAGTATTTT
clone size: many; D gene: NA; V gene: TRBV12-3/TRBV12-4; J gene: TRBJ1-4; CDR3 protein: CASSVGELNEKLFF; CDR3 DNA: TGTGCCAGCAGTGTCGGGGAGCTAAATGAAAAACTGTTTTTT
clone size: many; D gene: TRBD2; V gene: TRBV5-1; J gene: TRBJ2-1; CDR3 protein: CASSFRTSPDNEQFF; CDR3 DNA: TGCGCCAGCAGCTTCCGGACTAGCCCGGACAATGAGCAGTTCTTC
clone size: few; D gene: NA; V gene: TRBV7-9; J gene: TRBJ2-5; CDR3 protein: CASSLPLAEQETQYF; CDR3 DNA: TGTGCCAGCAGCCTCCCATTGGCGGAACAAGAGACCCAGTACTTC
clone size: few; D gene: NA; V gene: TRBV30; J gene: TRBJ1-2; CDR3 protein: CAWSRPGSNYGYTF; CDR3 DNA: TGTGCCTGGAGTCGGCCGGGTTCGAACTATGGCTACACCTTC
clone size: medium-sized; D gene: TRBD1; V gene: TRBV4-1; J gene: TRBJ2-7; CDR3 protein: CASSLRRGRQGSSSEYEQYF; CDR3 DNA: TGCGCCAGCAGCCTAAGAAGGGGAAGACAGGGATCCTCCTCAGAATACGAGCAGTACTTC